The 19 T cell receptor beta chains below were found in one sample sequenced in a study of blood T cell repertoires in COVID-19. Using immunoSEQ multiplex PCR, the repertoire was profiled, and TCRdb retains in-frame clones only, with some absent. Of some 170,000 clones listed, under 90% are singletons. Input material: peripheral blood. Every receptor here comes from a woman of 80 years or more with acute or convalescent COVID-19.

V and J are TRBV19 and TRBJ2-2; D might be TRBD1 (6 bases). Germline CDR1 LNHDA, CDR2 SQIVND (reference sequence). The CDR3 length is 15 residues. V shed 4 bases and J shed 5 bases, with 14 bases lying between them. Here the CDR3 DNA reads TGTGCCAGTAGTAACAGAGTGGGGGCTACCGGGGAGCTGTTTTTT. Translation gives CASSNRVGATGELFF.

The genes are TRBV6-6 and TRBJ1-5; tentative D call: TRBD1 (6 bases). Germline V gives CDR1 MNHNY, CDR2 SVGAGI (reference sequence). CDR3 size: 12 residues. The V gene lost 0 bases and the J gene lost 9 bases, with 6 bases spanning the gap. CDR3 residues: CASSYSDRPQHF. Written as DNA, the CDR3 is TGTGCCAGCAGTTACTCGGACAGGCCCCAGCATTTT.

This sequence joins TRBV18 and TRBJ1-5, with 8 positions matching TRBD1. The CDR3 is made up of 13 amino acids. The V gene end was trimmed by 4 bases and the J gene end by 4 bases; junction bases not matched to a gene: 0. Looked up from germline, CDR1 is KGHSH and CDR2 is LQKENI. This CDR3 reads CASSRDRNQPQHF. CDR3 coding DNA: TGTGCCAGCTCACGGGACAGGAATCAGCCCCAGCATTTT.

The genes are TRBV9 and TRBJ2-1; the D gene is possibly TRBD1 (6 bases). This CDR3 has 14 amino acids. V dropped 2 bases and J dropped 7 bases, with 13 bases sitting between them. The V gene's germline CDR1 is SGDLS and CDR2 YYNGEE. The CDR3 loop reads CASSVTLRGNEQFF. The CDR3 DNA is TGTGCCAGCAGCGTGACTTTGAGGGGGAATGAGCAGTTCTTC.

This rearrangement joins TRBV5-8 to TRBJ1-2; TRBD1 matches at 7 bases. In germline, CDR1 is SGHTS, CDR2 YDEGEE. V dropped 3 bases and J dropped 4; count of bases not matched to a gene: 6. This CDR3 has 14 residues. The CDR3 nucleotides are TGTGCCAGCAGCTCCAGGGGGTACCGCTATGGCTACACCTTC. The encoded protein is CASSSRGYRYGYTF.

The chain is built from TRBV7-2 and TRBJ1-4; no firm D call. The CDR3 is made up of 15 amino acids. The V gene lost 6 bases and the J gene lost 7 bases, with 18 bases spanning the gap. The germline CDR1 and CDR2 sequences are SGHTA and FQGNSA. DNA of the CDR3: TGTGCCAGCAGTAGACAAGACAAACGGGGTGAAAAACTGTTTTTT. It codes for CASSRQDKRGEKLFF. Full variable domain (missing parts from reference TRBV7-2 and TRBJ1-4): GAGVSQSPSNKVTEKGKDVELRCDPISGHTALYWYRQSLGQGLEFLIYFQGNSAPDKSGLPSDRFSAERTGGSVSTLTIQRTQQEDSAVYLCASSRQDKRGEKLFFGSGTQLSVL.

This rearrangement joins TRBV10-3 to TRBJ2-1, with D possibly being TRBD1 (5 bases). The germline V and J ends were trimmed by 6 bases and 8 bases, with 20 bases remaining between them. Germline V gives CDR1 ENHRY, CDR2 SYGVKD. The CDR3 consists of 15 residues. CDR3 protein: CAISGTPRGVDEQFF. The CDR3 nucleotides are TGTGCCATCAGCGGCACCCCTAGGGGTGTAGATGAGCAGTTCTTC.

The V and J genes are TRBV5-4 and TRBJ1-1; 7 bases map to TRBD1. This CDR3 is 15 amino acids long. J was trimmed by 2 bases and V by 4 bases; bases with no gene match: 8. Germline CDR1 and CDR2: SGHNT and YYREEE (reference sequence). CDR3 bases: TGTGCCAGCAGCCGCCCCGACAGGGCAAACACTGAAGCTTTCTTT. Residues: CASSRPDRANTEAFF.

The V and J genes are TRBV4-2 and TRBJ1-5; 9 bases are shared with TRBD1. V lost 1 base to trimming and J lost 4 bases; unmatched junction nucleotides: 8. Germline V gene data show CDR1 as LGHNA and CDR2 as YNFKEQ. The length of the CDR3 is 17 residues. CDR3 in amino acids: CASSQGTTGQGNQPQHF. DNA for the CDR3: TGTGCCAGCAGCCAAGGAACAACGGGACAGGGAAATCAGCCCCAGCATTTT.

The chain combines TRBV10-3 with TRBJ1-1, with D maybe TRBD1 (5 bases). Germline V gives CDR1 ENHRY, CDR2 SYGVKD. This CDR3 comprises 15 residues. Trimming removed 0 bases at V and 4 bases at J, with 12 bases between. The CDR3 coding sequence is TGTGCCATCAGTGAGTCTGGCGGGGCGAGCACTGAAGCTTTCTTT. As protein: CAISESGGASTEAFF.

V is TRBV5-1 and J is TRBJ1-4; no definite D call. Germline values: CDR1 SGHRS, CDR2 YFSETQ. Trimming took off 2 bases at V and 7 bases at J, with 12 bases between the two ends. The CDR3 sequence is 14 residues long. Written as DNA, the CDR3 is TGCGCCAGCAGCTTAAATGGAGCGAGTGAAAAACTGTTTTTT. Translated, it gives CASSLNGASEKLFF. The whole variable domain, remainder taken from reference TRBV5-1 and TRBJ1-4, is KAGVTQTPRYLIKTRGQQVTLSCSPISGHRSVSWYQQTPGQGLQFLFEYFSETQRNKGNFPGRFSGRQFSNSRSEMNVSTLELGDSALYLCASSLNGASEKLFFGSGTQLSVL.

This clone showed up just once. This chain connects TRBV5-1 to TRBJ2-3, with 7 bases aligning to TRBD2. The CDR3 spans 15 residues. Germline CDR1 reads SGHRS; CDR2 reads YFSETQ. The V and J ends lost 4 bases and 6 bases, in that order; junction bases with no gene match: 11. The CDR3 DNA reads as TGCGCCAGCAGCGGGGAAGCGGGAAGGGTGGATACGCAGTATTTT. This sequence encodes CASSGEAGRVDTQYF.

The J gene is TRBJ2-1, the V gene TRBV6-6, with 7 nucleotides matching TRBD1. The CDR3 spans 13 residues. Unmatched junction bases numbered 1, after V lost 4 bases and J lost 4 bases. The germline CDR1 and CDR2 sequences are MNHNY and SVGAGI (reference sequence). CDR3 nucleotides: TGTGCCAGCAGTTGGGACAGTTACAATGAGCAGTTCTTC. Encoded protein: CASSWDSYNEQFF.

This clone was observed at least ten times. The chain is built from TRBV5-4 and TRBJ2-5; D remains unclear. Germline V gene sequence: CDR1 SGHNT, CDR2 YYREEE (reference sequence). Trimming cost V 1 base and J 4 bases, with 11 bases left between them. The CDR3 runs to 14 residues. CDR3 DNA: TGTGCCAGCAGCTTGACCTCCACTGGAGAGACCCAGTACTTC. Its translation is CASSLTSTGETQYF.

CDR3 bases: TGTGCCAGCAGCTACCCCACAGGGGGCGTTGAGTATGGCTACACCTTC. Its protein product is CASSYPTGGVEYGYTF. The gene calls are TRBV7-8 and TRBJ1-2; 9 bases line up with TRBD1. Germline CDR1 is SGHVS and CDR2 is FQNEAQ. The CDR3 consists of 16 residues. V lost 4 bases and J lost 5; bases outside the gene matches: 11.

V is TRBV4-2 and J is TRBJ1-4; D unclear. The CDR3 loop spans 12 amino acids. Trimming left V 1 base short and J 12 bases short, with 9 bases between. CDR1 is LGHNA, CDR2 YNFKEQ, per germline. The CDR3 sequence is CASSQATDQLFF. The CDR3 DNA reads TGTGCCAGCAGCCAAGCTACAGACCAACTGTTTTTT.

Written as DNA, the CDR3 is TGTGCCAGCAGCGTGAGTGATGTGGGAGGAGAGACCCAGTACTTC. Encoded protein: CASSVSDVGGETQYF. The V and J genes are TRBV9 and TRBJ2-5; a possible D gene is TRBD2 (6 bases). Trimming pared 2 bases from V and 4 bases from J, leaving 15 bases between. Germline CDR1 is SGDLS and CDR2 is YYNGEE. CDR3 length: 15 residues.

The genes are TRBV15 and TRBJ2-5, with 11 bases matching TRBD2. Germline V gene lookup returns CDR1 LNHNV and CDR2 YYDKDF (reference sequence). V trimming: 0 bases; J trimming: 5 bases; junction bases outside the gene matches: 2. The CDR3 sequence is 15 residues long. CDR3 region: CATSRELAGEETQYF. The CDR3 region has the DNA TGTGCCACCAGCAGAGAACTAGCGGGAGAGGAGACCCAGTACTTC.

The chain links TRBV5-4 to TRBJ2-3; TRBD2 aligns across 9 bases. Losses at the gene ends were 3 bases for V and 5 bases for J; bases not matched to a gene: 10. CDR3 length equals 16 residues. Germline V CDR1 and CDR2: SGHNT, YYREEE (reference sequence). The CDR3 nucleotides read TGTGCCAGCAGCTCGGGACTAGCAACGGATGGAGATACGCAGTATTTT. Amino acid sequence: CASSSGLATDGDTQYF.